This T cell receptor beta chain is drawn from a study of cytomegalovirus exposure and HLA in healthy donors. The study's findings and limits: By HLA locus, TCR association rates varied in a later analysis, with DRB1 showing the most and HLA-C the fewest. Trimming of TCR beta V- and J-genes showed a link, identified in a later analysis, to a missense DCLRE1C variant. Rarity marked most TCR sequences, yet some public TCRs occurred in many donors.

In regard to this clone: Its antigen is undetermined.

Primers included in the PCR were 60 Vbeta and 13 Jbeta primers. Authors' methods: About 11 million of roughly 81 million unique TCR beta chains were shared, per a later count. Sequencing was performed with immunoSEQ multiplex PCR; in TCRdb, only in-frame clones are kept and a portion is missing. V, J and clone size are those of that table, while D and trimming were read from the DNA. The table shows around 140,000 clones, with 80% to 85% occurring only once. Sequencing was performed on PBMCs. This clonotype originated in a woman between 25 and 40 years old in good health and CMV-seronegative.

CDR3 nucleotides: TGCGCCAGCAGCCCCCGGAGATCCTACGAGCAGTACTTC. Protein product: CASSPRRSYEQYF. V usage is TRBV5-1 and J usage is TRBJ2-7; D unclear. The CDR3 is 13 residues long. Germline V gene data show CDR1 as SGHRS and CDR2 as YFSETQ. The V end lost 4 bases, the J end lost 1 base, and 9 bases lay between the germline ends.